Shown below are 32 T cell receptor beta chains from a single sample sequenced in a study of cytomegalovirus exposure and HLA in healthy donors. The table came from immunoSEQ multiplex PCR; TCRdb's copy has only in-frame clones and leaves some out. The profile shows some 69,000 clones, about 94% of them singletons. The material sequenced was PBMCs. The receptors here all came from a man younger than 35 in good health and CMV-seropositive.

Comment on this clone: The sample carries other DNA sequences with the same CDR3. The chain has TRBV19 and TRBJ1-1, with a weak D call TRBD1 (5 bases). CDR3 length: 14 amino acids. Germline V CDR1 and CDR2: LNHDA, SQIVND (reference sequence). Trimming took 3 bases from V and 5 from J, leaving 13 bases between them. CDR3 loop: CASSIGQGSTEAFF. The DNA for the CDR3 is TGTGCCAGTAGTATTGGGCAGGGCTCGACTGAAGCTTTCTTT.

The chain links TRBV6-5 to TRBJ2-7; D is uncertain. V was trimmed by 2 bases and J by 0 bases, leaving 5 bases between them. CDR1 and CDR2 from the germline V gene are MNHEY and SVGAGI. This CDR3 contains 13 residues. Written as DNA, the CDR3 is TGTGCCAGCAGTTACGGCCCCTCCTACGAGCAGTACTTC. Translating gives CASSYGPSYEQYF.

This clone was recorded only once. Relative to the germline gene, one junction end is altered; a read error may explain this. The V gene is TRBV6-5, the J gene TRBJ1-5, with a tentative D call TRBD1 (5 bases). The CDR3 loop spans 14 amino acids. CDR1 is MNHEY, CDR2 SVGAGI, per germline. CDR3 coding DNA: TGTGCCGGCAGTCCCCCCCGTCGCCAAGGGGCCCAGCATTTT. It translates to CAGSPPRRQGAQHF.

The chain combines TRBV30 with TRBJ1-6, with 8 bases identical to TRBD1. Looked up from germline, CDR1 is GTSNPN and CDR2 is SVGIG (reference sequence). With V trimmed by 6 bases and J by 5 bases, 9 bases remained unmatched. This CDR3 has 15 residues. The CDR3 DNA follows: TGTGCCTGCTTGGGCTTGGGACAGGATAATTCACCCCTCCACTTT. It is translated as CACLGLGQDNSPLHF.

V usage is TRBV11-2 and J usage is TRBJ2-3; TRBD2 is a possible D gene (5 bases). Germline V gene data show CDR1 as SGHAT and CDR2 as FQNNGV. V was trimmed by 5 bases and J by 3 bases, leaving 15 bases between them. The CDR3 loop spans 15 amino acids. CDR3 bases: TGTGCCAGCAGCCCTCCTGCGGGTGGGACAGATACGCAGTATTTT. Protein: CASSPPAGGTDTQYF. The full variable domain, completed using reference TRBV11-2 and TRBJ2-3, is EAGVAQSPRYKIIEKRQSVAFWCNPISGHATLYWYQQILGQGPKLLIQFQNNGVVDDSQLPKDRFSAERLKGVDSTLKIQPAKLEDSAVYLCASSPPAGGTDTQYFGPGTRLTVL.

The V and J genes are TRBV6-1 and TRBJ1-1; tentatively, D is TRBD1 (6 bases). The CDR3 covers 15 residues. V shed 0 bases and J shed 3 bases, with 11 bases lying between them. From germline, CDR1 is MNHNS and CDR2 SASEGT. Here the CDR3 DNA reads TGTGCCAGCAGTGAAGCCCTGGACAGCTACACTGAAGCTTTCTTT. Translation: CASSEALDSYTEAFF.

This sequence joins TRBV28 and TRBJ2-7; unclear D gene. V lost 5 bases and J lost 9, with 14 bases in between. This CDR3 is built from 12 residues. The germline CDR1 and CDR2 sequences are MDHEN and SYDVKM. CDR3 region: CASSLPRLVQYF. In DNA form, the CDR3 reads TGTGCCAGCAGTCTTCCCAGACTGGTGCAGTACTTC.

The chain couples TRBV29-1 to TRBJ2-2; D might be TRBD1 (7 bases). The CDR3 runs 15 residues. CDR1 SQVTM and CDR2 ANQGSEA come from the germline V gene. Trimming pared 1 base from V and 7 bases from J, leaving 16 bases between. The DNA for the CDR3 is TGCAGCGTTGAAGGGCAGGGGGGAGATGTCGGGGAGCTGTTTTTT. This translates into CSVEGQGGDVGELFF.

V and J are TRBV4-1 and TRBJ1-2, with D possibly TRBD1 on 6 matching bases. The CDR3 extends over 14 amino acids. Trimming removed 4 bases from V and 8 bases from J, with 17 bases in between. The V gene's germline CDR1 is MGHRA and CDR2 YSYEKL. CDR3 DNA: TGCGCCAGCAGCCTGGTCGGGGGGCGCATCGGCTACACCTTC. Translation: CASSLVGGRIGYTF.

The chain links TRBV6-5 to TRBJ2-7; perhaps TRBD1 as D (6 bases). The CDR3 contains 12 residues. V was clipped by 5 bases and J by 5 bases, with 10 bases between them. From germline, CDR1 is MNHEY and CDR2 SVGAGI. The CDR3, as DNA: TGTGCCAGCAGTCCCTACAGGGACGAGCAGTACTTC. Translated, it gives CASSPYRDEQYF.

The sample holds a few counts of this clone. The CDR3 here is CASSQWVGGHYEQYF. In DNA form, the CDR3 reads TGTGCCAGCTCCCAATGGGTGGGAGGGCACTACGAGCAGTACTTC. The chain has TRBV18 and TRBJ2-7; the match to TRBD2 covers 7 bases. V trimming: 6 bases; J trimming: 3 bases; junction bases outside the gene matches: 11. The CDR3 consists of 15 residues. The V gene's germline CDR1 is KGHSH and CDR2 LQKENI.

This chain uses TRBV10-3 with TRBJ2-7; tentative D call: TRBD2 (5 bases). The V end was cut by 7 bases, the J end by 0 bases, with 13 bases between. The germline gives CDR1 ENHRY, CDR2 SYGVKD. The CDR3 extends over 14 amino acids. The CDR3 protein is CAITPGSTSYEQYF. DNA of the CDR3: TGTGCCATCACCCCGGGAAGTACCTCCTACGAGCAGTACTTC.

The chain carries TRBV9 and TRBJ2-7; weak D call: TRBD1 (6 bases). V was pared by 3 bases and J by 2 bases, with 18 bases between. The CDR3 is 16 residues long. Germline CDR1 SGDLS, CDR2 YYNGEE. DNA for the CDR3: TGTGCCAGCAGCGCGGACGGAAGGACAGAAGCCTACGAGCAGTACTTC. It encodes CASSADGRTEAYEQYF.

A note on this clone: Other DNA sequences in the sample encode the same CDR3. The chain couples TRBV30 to TRBJ2-3; 7 nucleotides match TRBD1. Germline-derived CDR1 and CDR2 are GTSNPN and SVGIG (reference sequence). This CDR3 is 14 amino acids long. Germline trimming cut 0 bases from V and 1 base from J; bases unmatched to any gene: 1. CDR3 sequence (DNA): TGTGCCTGGAGTGTAGGACAGGGCACAGATACGCAGTATTTT. Translation gives CAWSVGQGTDTQYF.

The chain joins TRBV27 to TRBJ1-1, with no clear D. Germline values: CDR1 MNHEY, CDR2 SMNVEV (reference sequence). The CDR3 loop spans 15 amino acids. V lost 2 bases to trimming and J lost 2 bases, with 12 bases between them. CDR3 amino acids: CASSLDRRVNTEAFF. Written as DNA, the CDR3 is TGTGCCAGCAGTTTAGATAGGCGGGTAAACACTGAAGCTTTCTTT.

This chain connects TRBV9 to TRBJ1-2; maybe TRBD1 (6 bases). This CDR3 comprises 16 residues. From germline, CDR1 is SGDLS and CDR2 YYNGEE. V was trimmed by 2 bases and J by 6 bases, leaving 20 bases between them. CDR3 residues: CASSVDSGAGFDGYTF. Here the CDR3 DNA reads TGTGCCAGCAGCGTGGATTCAGGGGCAGGATTTGATGGCTACACCTTC.

This clone has only one observation. V and J are TRBV11-3 and TRBJ1-6, with TRBD1 matching 9 bases. CDR3 length equals 14 residues. Unmatched junction bases numbered 6, after V lost 5 bases and J lost 10 bases. The germline V gene has CDR1 SGHNT and CDR2 YENEEA. This CDR3 reads CASSTGQGHSPLHF. The CDR3 DNA reads as TGTGCCAGCAGCACGGGACAGGGTCACTCACCCCTCCACTTT.

This sequence joins TRBV6-5 and TRBJ2-6; D not certain. CDR1 is MNHEY, CDR2 SVGAGI, per germline. The CDR3 spans 15 residues. V was shortened by 5 bases and J by 4 bases, with 12 bases between the two germline ends. The CDR3 DNA reads TGTGCCAGCAGTCCCGCCGCGCTCGGGGCCAACGTCCTGACTTTC. It specifies CASSPAALGANVLTF.

This clone occurred once. The chain couples TRBV18 to TRBJ2-7; perhaps TRBD1 as D (6 bases). The CDR3 spans 14 residues. Deletions cut 3 bases from V and 2 bases from J, with 11 bases between. Germline loops: CDR1 KGHSH, CDR2 LQKENI. The CDR3 bases are TGTGCCAGCTCACCCGAAGGGGGTACCTACGAGCAGTACTTC. It yields the protein CASSPEGGTYEQYF.

The chain carries TRBV29-1 and TRBJ1-5; 10 bases are a match to TRBD1. The CDR3 loop spans 14 amino acids. Per the germline V gene, CDR1 is SQVTM and CDR2 is ANQGSEA. V was clipped by 6 bases and J by 3 bases; unmatched bases: 5. In DNA form, the CDR3 reads TGCAGCGTAGGGACAGGGGACTACAATCAGCCCCAGCATTTT. As protein: CSVGTGDYNQPQHF.

The rearrangement uses TRBV12-1 and TRBJ1-5; the table gives TRBD1 as D, unverified against the DNA. TRBV12-1 is a listed pseudogene. This CDR3 is 16 amino acids long. The CDR3 is CASSPGDRGRGRPQHF. CDR3 DNA: TGTGCCAGCAGCCCGGGGGACAGGGGGCGGGGTCGGCCCCAGCATTTT.

This chain links TRBV7-2 with TRBJ2-6; no clear D gene. Germline assignment: CDR1 SGHTA and CDR2 FQGNSA. V was clipped by 5 bases and J by 2 bases, with 4 bases between them. The CDR3 sequence is 13 residues long. The CDR3 sequence is CASSLPGANVLTF. The CDR3 DNA reads as TGTGCCAGCAGCCTACCTGGGGCCAACGTCCTGACTTTC.

Here the CDR3 reads CASSQQDRGWYEQYF. The CDR3 coding sequence is TGTGCCAGCAGCCAACAGGACAGGGGGTGGTACGAGCAGTACTTC. The chain employs TRBV13 and TRBJ2-7, with 10 bases matching TRBD1. The CDR3 is 15 amino acids. Unmatched junction bases numbered 8, after V lost 5 bases and J lost 4 bases. Germline-derived CDR1 and CDR2 are PRHDT and FYEKMQ (reference sequence).

The CDR3 DNA follows: TGTGCCAGTAGTATGGCGGGGTCCTACAATGAGCAGTTCTTC. Its translation is CASSMAGSYNEQFF. The chain joins TRBV19 to TRBJ2-1; D might be TRBD2 (6 bases). The CDR3 is made up of 14 amino acids. Germline V gene sequence: CDR1 LNHDA, CDR2 SQIVND (reference sequence). V was clipped by 3 bases and J by 1 base, with 7 bases between them.

The gene calls are TRBV7-6 and TRBJ2-7, with 10 bases matching TRBD1. V was clipped by 5 bases and J by 2 bases; unmatched bases: 3. This CDR3 is built from 14 residues. Germline CDR1 is SGHVS and CDR2 is FNYEAQ. The DNA for the CDR3 is TGTGCCAGCAGCCCCGGGACAGGGGCCTACGAGCAGTACTTC. It yields the protein CASSPGTGAYEQYF. Complete variable domain (other parts from reference TRBV7-6 and TRBJ2-7): GAGVSQSPRYKVTKRGQDVALRCDPISGHVSLYWYRQALGQGPEFLTYFNYEAQQDKSGLPNDRFSAERPEGSISTLTIQRTEQRDSAMYRCASSPGTGAYEQYFGPGTRLTVT.

The CDR3 bases are TGTGCCAGCTCACCCCGTATGAACACTGAAGCTTTCTTT. Its protein product is CASSPRMNTEAFF. The gene calls are TRBV18 and TRBJ1-1; D is unclear. Deletions cut 3 bases from V and 0 bases from J, with 5 bases between. Germline-derived CDR1 and CDR2 are KGHSH and LQKENI. The CDR3 extends over 13 amino acids. Full variable domain (remainder filled in from reference TRBV18 and TRBJ1-1): NAGVMQNPRHLVRRRGQEARLRCSPMKGHSHVYWYRQLPEEGLKFMVYLQKENIIDESGMPKERFSAEFPKEGPSILRIQQVVRGDSAAYFCASSPRMNTEAFFGQGTRLTVV.

The V call is TRBV29-1, the J call TRBJ2-1; 9 bases are shared with TRBD2. CDR1 is SQVTM, CDR2 ANQGSEA, per germline. The CDR3 consists of 16 residues. With 2 bases clipped from V and 0 bases from J, the junction kept 5 bases outside the gene matches. The CDR3 DNA reads as TGCAGCGTTGAACTAGCGGGGCTGAGCTCCTACAATGAGCAGTTCTTC. As protein: CSVELAGLSSYNEQFF.

The V gene is TRBV7-8, the J gene TRBJ2-7; D remains unclear. The CDR3 totals 12 residues. The V end lost 1 base, the J end lost 3 bases, and 4 bases lay between the germline ends. Germline values: CDR1 SGHVS, CDR2 FQNEAQ. The chain's CDR3 is CASSLVLYEQYF. For the CDR3, the DNA is TGTGCCAGCAGCTTAGTTCTCTACGAGCAGTACTTC.

This clone has a single count. The chain is built from TRBV4-1 and TRBJ2-1, with TRBD2 as a possible D gene (5 bases). The ends were cut back, 0 bases at V and 5 bases at J, with 8 bases in the middle. CDR3 length: 14 residues. The germline gives CDR1 MGHRA, CDR2 YSYEKL. DNA for the CDR3: TGCGCCAGCAGCCAAGACAGGACTGACAATGAGCAGTTCTTC. Its translation is CASSQDRTDNEQFF.

The chain carries TRBV27 and TRBJ2-1, with TRBD1 identical over 9 bases. Germline CDR1 reads MNHEY; CDR2 reads SMNVEV (reference sequence). This CDR3 spans 17 amino acids. With 4 bases clipped from V and 6 bases from J, the junction kept 13 bases outside the gene matches. CDR3 residues: CASSSRDRERGTNEQFF. The DNA for the CDR3 is TGTGCCAGCAGTTCCCGGGACAGGGAACGAGGCACCAATGAGCAGTTCTTC.

The CDR3 is CASSFWGNNSPLHF. CDR3 sequence (DNA): TGTGCCAGCAGTTTTTGGGGCAACAATTCACCCCTCCACTTT. The chain employs TRBV27 and TRBJ1-6, with TRBD1 as a possible D gene (5 bases). The germline V gene encodes CDR1 MNHEY and CDR2 SMNVEV (reference sequence). V was cut by 3 bases and J by 7 bases, with 10 bases left in between. The CDR3 totals 14 residues.

The count of this clone is one. The CDR3 region is CASSLAGSGSSYEQYF. CDR3 coding DNA: TGCGCCAGCAGCTTGGCCGGTAGCGGGAGCTCCTACGAGCAGTACTTC. The genes are TRBV5-1 and TRBJ2-7; 9 nucleotides line up with TRBD2. J gave up 0 bases and V 0 bases, and 4 bases lay outside the gene matches. The CDR3 has 16 residues. Germline lookup yields CDR1 SGHRS and CDR2 YFSETQ.